Listed below are T cell receptor beta chains from one sample, sequenced in a study of graft-versus-host responses after intestinal transplantation. These receptors lack a known antigen. The method was immunoSEQ multiplex PCR; TCRdb's version includes in-frame clones alone and lacks a portion of them. The sample carries 140,000 or so clones, 92% recorded once. Sequences were derived from unstimulated CD4+ T cells sorted from spleen or lymph node cells, sampled before intestinal transplant. All receptors derive from a human donor who received an intestinal transplant. Each CDR3 is given with its conserved first and last residue. Size is omitted from some rows. Given values are once, few, many or a class for expanded clones.

v_gene,abundance,j_gene,CDR3aa
TRBV28,-,TRBJ1-1,CASRSKRGASTEAFF
TRBV6-5,-,TRBJ1-2,CASSYLGGTYGYTF
TRBV5-6,-,TRBJ1-6,CASSSGDRAHFSPLHF
TRBV7-3,-,TRBJ2-7,CASSLTLGEQYF
TRBV9,once,TRBJ2-1,CASTLNTGAYNEQFF
TRBV6-5,-,TRBJ1-5,CASRGGVDQPQHF
TRBV10-1,-,TRBJ2-2,CASSETGIHTGELFF
TRBV4-1,-,TRBJ2-5,CASSHRETQYF
TRBV5-6,once,TRBJ2-3,CASSSAGSRDTQYF
TRBV28,-,TRBJ1-3,CASSFEGMWRGNTIYF
TRBV6-5,-,TRBJ1-2,CASSMDSPYGYTF
TRBV2,once,TRBJ1-2,CASSERVFGGYTF
TRBV29-1,-,TRBJ2-7,CSVEKAGNGEQYF
TRBV7-2,-,TRBJ1-2,CASSLPGYKSYGYTF
TRBV11-2,once,TRBJ2-7,CASSLDRLAGGNEQYF
TRBV7-3,-,TRBJ2-7,CASSLKSGSVDEQYF
TRBV6-4,-,TRBJ2-1,CASSEELADINEQFF
TRBV18,-,TRBJ1-1,CASSHKGQQNTEAFF
TRBV15,-,TRBJ2-7,CATSRDRYEQYF
TRBV12-5,-,TRBJ1-4,CASGLVKENLPGQTNEKLFF
TRBV5-5,-,TRBJ2-7,CASSSGLAATSYEQYF
TRBV6-6,-,TRBJ2-3,CASRPGGSTDTQYF
TRBV30,-,TRBJ1-6,CAWRSGTGNSPLHF
TRBV6-5,-,TRBJ2-7,CASSIPGTDYEQYF
TRBV11-3,-,TRBJ2-3,CASSSSGTSTDTQYF
TRBV15,-,TRBJ2-7,CATSRDGDEQYF
TRBV14,-,TRBJ2-5,CASSRDVETQYF
TRBV2,-,TRBJ2-5,CASSEQAGESETQYF
TRBV9,-,TRBJ2-2,CASSVTAGAGELFF
TRBV6-6,-,TRBJ2-1,CASRELAGNEQFF
TRBV5-4,-,TRBJ1-2,CASNSPGPGGGYTF
TRBV28,-,TRBJ1-2,CASAQDNGYTF
TRBV15,-,TRBJ1-3,CATSREYAGTVSGNTIYF
TRBV19,-,TRBJ2-7,CASSIDRLAGLYEQYF
TRBV7-8,-,TRBJ2-3,CASSLNRGPGIDTQYF
TRBV6-1,-,TRBJ2-1,CATRVPKQGNNEQFF
TRBV2,-,TRBJ1-4,CASCQGTGGYEKLFF
TRBV7-3,-,TRBJ1-1,CASSPDRGNTEAFF
TRBV6-5,-,TRBJ1-2,CASSFLQGYGYTF
TRBV10-3,-,TRBJ2-2,CAIPTGGNTGELFF
TRBV25-1,-,TRBJ2-1,CASSEAGGPYNEQFF
TRBV18,-,TRBJ2-5,CASSPGLQRETQYF
TRBV7-3,-,TRBJ2-3,CASRPGLASSDTQYF
TRBV19,-,TRBJ1-4,CASSATRAPQKLFF
TRBV20-1,-,TRBJ2-7,CSTFVPYEQYF
TRBV18,-,TRBJ1-1,CASSPVGSMNTEAFF
TRBV29-1,-,TRBJ2-1,CSVGLGQGRFNEQFF
TRBV11-2,-,TRBJ2-7,CASSSLAGRSEQYF
TRBV11-1,-,TRBJ2-7,CASTTAGRGEQYF
TRBV7-2,-,TRBJ1-5,CASSLGEGISSNQPQHF
TRBV7-7,-,TRBJ2-2,CASSLGPTNTGELFF